This T cell receptor beta chain was obtained from a study of blood T cell repertoires in COVID-19. Methods used by the authors: Amplification from reference gene primers served as the basis for estimated nucleated cell counts. The data were produced by immunoSEQ multiplex PCR, yet TCRdb's version contains in-frame clones alone and is incomplete. That table furnishes V, J and clone size, whereas the DNA furnished D and trimming. The sample lists 90,000 to 120,000 clones, roughly 90% occurring once. The CDR3 runs to 14 residues. Trimming took off 6 bases at V and 3 bases at J, with 12 bases between the two ends. Germline loops: CDR1 SGHRS, CDR2 YFSETQ.

This clonotype originated in a man in his 60s with acute or convalescent COVID-19. Sequenced sample: peripheral blood. The V gene is TRBV5-1, the J gene TRBJ2-2, with D unclear. CDR3 nucleotides: TGCGCCAGCAAGCGTAGCCAGTACACCGGGGAGCTGTTTTTT. Translated, it gives CASKRSQYTGELFF. Full variable domain (missing parts from reference TRBV5-1 and TRBJ2-2): KAGVTQTPRYLIKTRGQQVTLSCSPISGHRSVSWYQQTPGQGLQFLFEYFSETQRNKGNFPGRFSGRQFSNSRSEMNVSTLELGDSALYLCASKRSQYTGELFFGEGSRLTVL.